The sequence of this T cell receptor beta chain was determined in a study of cytomegalovirus exposure and HLA in healthy donors. The V end was cut by 3 bases, the J end by 0 bases, with 10 bases between. This CDR3 is 15 amino acids long. CDR1 and CDR2 from the germline V gene are SGDLS and YYNGEE. The PCR made use of 60 Vbeta and 13 Jbeta primers. The method was immunoSEQ multiplex PCR; TCRdb's version includes in-frame clones alone and lacks a portion of them. The table includes 140,000 or so clones, 76% detected once. This clone came up a few times. The antigen is undetermined. General study points: Altogether, about 160 TCR beta chains were recorded as cytomegalovirus-associated. The authors assumed roughly uniform sequencing depth across donors for presence/absence analyses. Generally TCR sequences proved uncommon, though certain public TCRs appeared in numerous donors.

The sequencing input was PBMCs. The receptor comes from a woman aged 40 to 55 in good health and CMV-seronegative. The chain has TRBV9 and TRBJ1-5; D is undetermined. This CDR3 reads CASSGSLDSNQPQHF. The CDR3, as DNA: TGTGCCAGCAGCGGATCACTTGATAGCAATCAGCCCCAGCATTTT.